A selection of T cell receptor beta chains follows, all from one sample in a study of blood T cell repertoires in COVID-19. Data came from immunoSEQ multiplex PCR; TCRdb stores just in-frame clones and leaves some out. In the table there are 200,000 to 300,000 clones, approximately 85% of which are singletons. Sequencing was done on a sample of peripheral blood. These receptors came from a man between 50 and 59 years old with acute or convalescent COVID-19. Each CDR3 is given without its conserved first and last residue.

v_gene,j_gene,CDR3aa
TRBV5-1,TRBJ2-7,ASSLYGEQY
TRBV11-3,TRBJ2-3,ASSPGTSGTDTQY
TRBV5-1,TRBJ2-5,ASSLVMSTATQY
TRBV29-1,TRBJ1-2,SVADRIVYGYT
TRBV24-1,TRBJ2-1,ATSDLRLANRNEQF
TRBV21-1,TRBJ1-1,ASSKGPTGVSCEAF
TRBV11-2,TRBJ2-7,ASSPGQGAGEQY
TRBV10-3,TRBJ2-1,AISGLTAGSSYNEQF
TRBV3-1/TRBV3-2,TRBJ1-6,ASSQVLGGDSPLH
TRBV6-5,TRBJ1-5,ASSMTGIGQPQH
TRBV5-1,TRBJ2-2,ASSVWGGDTGELF
TRBV11-3,TRBJ2-5,ASSPWGFTSGTETQY
TRBV6-5,TRBJ2-7,ASSSSGPYEQY
TRBV11-3,TRBJ2-1,ASSYSSGTVSYNEQF
TRBV12-3/TRBV12-4,TRBJ1-5,ASVEPPQPQH
TRBV29-1,TRBJ2-3,SVVGGGTDTQY
TRBV28,TRBJ2-7,ASRLTQATYEQY
TRBV10-3,TRBJ2-7,AISAELSSSYEQY
TRBV7-6,TRBJ2-7,ASSAGTSEFYEQY
TRBV19,TRBJ2-1,ASSTLAGAAGREQF
TRBV14,TRBJ1-1,ASSPFRGAEAF
TRBV29-1,TRBJ1-2,SATYDTPNYGYT
TRBV7-9,TRBJ1-1,ASPREGPLLEVF
TRBV7-3,TRBJ2-1,ASSLRVSDSRNNEQF
TRBV6-6,TRBJ2-3,ASSPPGGTQY
TRBV6-6,TRBJ1-2,ASSYGQDGYT
TRBV6-6,TRBJ2-1,ASAAIGGNEQF
TRBV7-9,TRBJ2-2,ASLLLASGTNTGELF
TRBV7-8,TRBJ1-2,ASSPRANRGYSYGYT
TRBV6-5,TRBJ1-1,ASSRTEDTEAF
TRBV2,TRBJ2-7,ASSGSPDRLMEQY
TRBV19,TRBJ1-2,ASSPTWGQRANYGYT
TRBV7-9,TRBJ2-2,ASSSLQRGENTGELF
TRBV4-2,TRBJ2-5,ASSQEKGVETQY
TRBV2,TRBJ1-5,ASRLTGASYSNQPQH
TRBV7-3,TRBJ2-1,ASSLGAATPYNEQF
TRBV2,TRBJ1-1,ASTFAGINTNTEAF
TRBV3-1/TRBV3-2,TRBJ2-7,ASSQDVGLVLGQGNNEQY
TRBV5-6,TRBJ1-3,ASSMGRDSWSFSGNTIY
TRBV5-1,TRBJ2-3,ASSFSGSGTDTQY
TRBV29-1,TRBJ2-7,SVRGRLSYEQY
TRBV28,TRBJ2-7,ASSSGTGEVNEQY
TRBV6-5,TRBJ1-2,ASSYSTGFGDGYT
TRBV10-1,TRBJ2-1,ASSEGTSRYNEQF
TRBV2,TRBJ1-4,ASCRQNNEKLF
TRBV5-6,TRBJ2-2,ASSLGQGNTGELF
TRBV5-4,TRBJ2-7,ASSPLEGEQY
TRBV5-6,TRBJ2-3,ASSLVHRFTDTQY
TRBV11-3,TRBJ2-6,ASSRTGSGANVLT
TRBV7-3,TRBJ1-1,ASSPGQGRTEAF
TRBV5-4,TRBJ1-4,ASSHHQQGLNEKLF